This T cell receptor (beta chain) emerged from a study of lymphopenia after photon versus proton radiotherapy. Germline CDR1 LNHDA, CDR2 SQIVND (reference sequence). The CDR3 extends over 16 amino acids. Trimming stripped 3 bases from V and 3 bases from J, with 15 bases between. Note on this clone: Its antigen is not known.

The study's findings and limits: Under photons, naive T cells and diversity fell while effector/memory populations rose. After lymphocyte nadir, photon-treated repertoires showed oligoclonal expansion, especially CD8+ Temra.

The repertoire was sequenced with immunoSEQ multiplex PCR; TCRdb's copy has only in-frame clones and lacks some. The repertoire consists of approximately 31,000 clones, with 84% occurring once and the leading ten covering 13% to 15%. The clonotype originates from an older woman with pancreatic cancer. The sample was peripheral blood, taken from a patient treated with proton-based radiotherapy. The genes are TRBV19 and TRBJ1-5; tentatively, D is TRBD1 (6 bases). CDR3 sequence: CASSIGTDSLNQPQHF. The DNA of the CDR3 is TGTGCCAGTAGTATCGGTACGGACAGTCTCAATCAGCCCCAGCATTTT.